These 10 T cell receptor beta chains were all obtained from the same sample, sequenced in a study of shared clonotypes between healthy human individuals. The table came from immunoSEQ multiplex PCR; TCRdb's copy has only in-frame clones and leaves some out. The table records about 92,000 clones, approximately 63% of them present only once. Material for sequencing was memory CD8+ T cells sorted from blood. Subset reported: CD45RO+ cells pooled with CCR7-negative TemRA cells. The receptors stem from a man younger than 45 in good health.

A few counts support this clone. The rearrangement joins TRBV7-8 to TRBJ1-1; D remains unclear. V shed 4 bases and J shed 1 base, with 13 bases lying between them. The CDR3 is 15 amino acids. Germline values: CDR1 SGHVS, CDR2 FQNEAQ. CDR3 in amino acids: CASSWQLWGNTEAFF. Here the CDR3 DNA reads TGTGCCAGCAGCTGGCAACTTTGGGGGAACACTGAAGCTTTCTTT.

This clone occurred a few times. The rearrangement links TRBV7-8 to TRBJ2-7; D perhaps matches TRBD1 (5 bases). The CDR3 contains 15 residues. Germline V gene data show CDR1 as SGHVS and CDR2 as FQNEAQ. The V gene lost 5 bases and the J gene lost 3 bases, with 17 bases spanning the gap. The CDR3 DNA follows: TGTGCCAGCAGCGAAAAGGGGAATACTCTCTACGAGCAGTACTTC. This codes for CASSEKGNTLYEQYF.

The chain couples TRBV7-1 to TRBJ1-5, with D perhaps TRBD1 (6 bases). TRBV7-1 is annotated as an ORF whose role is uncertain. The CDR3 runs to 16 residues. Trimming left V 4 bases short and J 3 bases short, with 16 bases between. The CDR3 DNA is TGTGCCAGCAGCTTAGTAGGGCAGGGGATCAATCAGCCCCAGCATTTT. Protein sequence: CASSLVGQGINQPQHF.

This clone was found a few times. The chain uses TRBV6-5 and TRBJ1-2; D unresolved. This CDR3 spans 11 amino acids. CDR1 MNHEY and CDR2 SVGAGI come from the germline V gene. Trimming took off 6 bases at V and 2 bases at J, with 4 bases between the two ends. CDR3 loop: CASRSNYGYTF. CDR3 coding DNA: TGTGCCAGCAGATCCAACTATGGCTACACCTTC.

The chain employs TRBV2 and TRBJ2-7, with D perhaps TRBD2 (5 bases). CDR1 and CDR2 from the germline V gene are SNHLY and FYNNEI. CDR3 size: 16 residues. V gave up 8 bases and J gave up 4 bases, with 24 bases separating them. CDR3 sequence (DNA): TGTGCCAGCGGAGGCCGTTCGGCGGAAATCTCGTACGAGCAGTACTTC. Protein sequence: CASGGRSAEISYEQYF.

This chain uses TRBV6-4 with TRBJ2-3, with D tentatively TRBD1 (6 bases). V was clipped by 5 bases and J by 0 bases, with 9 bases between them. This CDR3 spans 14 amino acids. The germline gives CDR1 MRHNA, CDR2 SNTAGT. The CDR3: CASSRDTSTDTQYF. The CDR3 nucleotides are TGTGCCAGCAGTAGGGACACTAGCACAGATACGCAGTATTTT.

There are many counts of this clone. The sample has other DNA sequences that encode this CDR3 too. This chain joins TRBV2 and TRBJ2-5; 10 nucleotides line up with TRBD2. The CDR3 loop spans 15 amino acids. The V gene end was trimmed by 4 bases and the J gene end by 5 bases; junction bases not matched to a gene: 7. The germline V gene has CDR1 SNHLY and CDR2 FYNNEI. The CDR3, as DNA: TGTGCCAGCAGTGGCCTAGCGGGAGAGCAGGAGACCCAGTACTTC. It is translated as CASSGLAGEQETQYF.

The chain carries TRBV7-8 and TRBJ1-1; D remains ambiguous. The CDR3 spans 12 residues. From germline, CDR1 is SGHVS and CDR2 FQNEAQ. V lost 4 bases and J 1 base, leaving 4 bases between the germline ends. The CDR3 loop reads CASSYENTEAFF. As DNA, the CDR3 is TGTGCCAGCAGCTATGAGAACACTGAAGCTTTCTTT.

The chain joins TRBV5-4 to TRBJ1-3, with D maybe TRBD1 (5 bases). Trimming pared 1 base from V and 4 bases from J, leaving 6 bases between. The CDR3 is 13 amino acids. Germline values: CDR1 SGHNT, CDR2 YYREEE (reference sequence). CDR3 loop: CASSLTGGNTIYF. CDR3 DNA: TGTGCCAGCAGCTTGACAGGCGGAAACACCATATATTTT. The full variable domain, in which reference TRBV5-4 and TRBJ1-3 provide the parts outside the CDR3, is ETGVTQSPTHLIKTRGQQVTLRCSSQSGHNTVSWYQQALGQGPQFIFQYYREEENGRGNFPPRFSGLQFPNYSSELNVNALELDDSALYLCASSLTGGNTIYFGEGSWLTVV.

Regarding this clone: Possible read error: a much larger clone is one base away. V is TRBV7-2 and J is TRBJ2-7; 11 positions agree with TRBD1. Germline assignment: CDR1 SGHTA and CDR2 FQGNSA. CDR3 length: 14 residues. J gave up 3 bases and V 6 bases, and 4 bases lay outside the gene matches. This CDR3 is CASSTGTGGYEQYF. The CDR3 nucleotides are TGTGCCAGCAGTACCGGGACAGGGGGCTACGAGCAGTACTTC.